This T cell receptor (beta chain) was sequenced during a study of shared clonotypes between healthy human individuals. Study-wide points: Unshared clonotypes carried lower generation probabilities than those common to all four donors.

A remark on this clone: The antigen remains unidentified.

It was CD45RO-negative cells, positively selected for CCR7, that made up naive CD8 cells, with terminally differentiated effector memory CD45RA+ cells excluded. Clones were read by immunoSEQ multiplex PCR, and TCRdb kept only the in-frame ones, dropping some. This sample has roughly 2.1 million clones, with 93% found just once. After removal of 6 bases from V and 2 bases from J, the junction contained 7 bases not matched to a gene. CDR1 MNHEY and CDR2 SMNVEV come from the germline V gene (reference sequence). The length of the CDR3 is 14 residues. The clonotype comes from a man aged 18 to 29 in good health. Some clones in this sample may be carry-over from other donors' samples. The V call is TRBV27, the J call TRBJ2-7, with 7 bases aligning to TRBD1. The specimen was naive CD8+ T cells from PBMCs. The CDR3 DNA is TGTGCCAGCAGGCGAACAGGGGCTACCTACGAGCAGTACTTC. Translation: CASRRTGATYEQYF.